Detailed here is one T cell receptor beta chain. The germline V gene has CDR1 KGHSH and CDR2 LQKENI. There are 15 residues in the CDR3. The V and J ends lost 0 bases and 4 bases, in that order; junction bases with no gene match: 1. This sample is drawn from a study of blood T cell repertoires in COVID-19. Study-wide context: Both acute and convalescent COVID-19 samples were obtained from the United States, Italy and Spain. PBMCs, B-cell-depleted T cells, or T cells were the source of the cDNA or gDNA that made up the material.

As handled by the study authors: Estimation of nucleated cell counts was performed using reference gene primer amplification. The table came from immunoSEQ multiplex PCR; TCRdb's copy has only in-frame clones and leaves some out. Clone size and the V and J calls come from that table; the DNA yielded D and trimming. The table has roughly 66,000 clones, approximately 92% seen once. This sequence joins TRBV18 and TRBJ2-3; 10 bases are a match to TRBD1. The sequence came from a human donor with active COVID-19. The donor label of this sample is uncertain. Sequenced sample: peripheral blood. The CDR3 coding sequence is TGTGCCAGCTCACCACCGGGACAGGGGTCAGATACGCAGTATTTT. Its protein product is CASSPPGQGSDTQYF.